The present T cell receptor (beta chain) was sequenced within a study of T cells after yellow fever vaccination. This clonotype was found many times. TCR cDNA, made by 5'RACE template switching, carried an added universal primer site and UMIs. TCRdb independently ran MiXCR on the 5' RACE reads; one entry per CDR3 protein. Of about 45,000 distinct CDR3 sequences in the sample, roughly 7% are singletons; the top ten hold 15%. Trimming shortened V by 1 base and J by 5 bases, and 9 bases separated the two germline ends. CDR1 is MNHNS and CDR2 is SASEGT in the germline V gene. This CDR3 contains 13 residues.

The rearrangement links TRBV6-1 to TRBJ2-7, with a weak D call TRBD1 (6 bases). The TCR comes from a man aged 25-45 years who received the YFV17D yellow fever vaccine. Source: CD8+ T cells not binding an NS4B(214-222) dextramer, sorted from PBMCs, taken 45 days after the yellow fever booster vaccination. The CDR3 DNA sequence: TGTGCCAGCAGTGAAGGGACAGCGGACGAGCAGTACTTC. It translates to CASSEGTADEQYF.